Included here is one TCR beta chain sequence, with context. Antigen: not known. This CDR3 comprises 17 residues. Germline V gene sequence: CDR1 SGHRS, CDR2 YFSETQ. Trimming took off 0 bases at V and 1 base at J, with 13 bases between the two ends. Assay used: immunoSEQ multiplex PCR; TCRdb lists only in-frame clones, some missing. Among around 940,000 clones, approximately 80% were seen once, and the ten largest hold roughly 1.5%. This record belongs to a study of shared clonotypes between healthy human individuals. Study observations and caveats: Shared clonotypes across all four donors exceeded non-shared ones in generation probability. Generally, naive subsets (rather than memory subsets) showed larger estimated richness. The study found about 5% of naive CD4 clonotypes shared across a few donors.

The sample consisted of memory CD4+ T cells sorted from blood. Sample subset: CD45RA-negative fraction. The gene calls are TRBV5-1 and TRBJ2-2, with D unresolved. The sequence was obtained from a man between 18 and 29 years old in good health. The CDR3 sequence is CASSLAPQRQNTGELFF. The CDR3 DNA sequence: TGCGCCAGCAGCTTGGCCCCTCAGCGCCAGAACACCGGGGAGCTGTTTTTT.